A selection of T cell receptor beta chains follows, all from one sample in a study of shared clonotypes between healthy human individuals. Clones were read by immunoSEQ multiplex PCR, and TCRdb kept only the in-frame ones, dropping some. This table has roughly 1.4 million clones, 98% to 99% appearing once. Sequencing was performed on naive CD4+ T cells sorted from blood. Receptors originate from a man aged 30-40 years in good health. The CDR3 runs from the conserved cysteine through the conserved F or W. The D gene is left open where the match is weak. Only some rows state a clone size, as once, few, many or a class for expanded clones.

cdr3_aa: CATSRDPRQLSNYGYTF; cdr3_nt: TGTGCCACCAGCAGAGATCCACGACAGCTATCTAACTATGGCTACACCTTC; clone_size: once; d_call: -; j_call: TRBJ1-2; v_call: TRBV15
cdr3_aa: CASSLDRTYQETQYF; cdr3_nt: TGTGCCAGCAGCTTAGATCGGACCTACCAAGAGACCCAGTACTTC; clone_size: -; d_call: -; j_call: TRBJ2-5; v_call: TRBV11-2
cdr3_aa: CASTEGVPGRDTIYF; cdr3_nt: TGTGCCAGCACCGAGGGAGTCCCGGGGCGAGACACCATATATTTT; clone_size: -; d_call: -; j_call: TRBJ1-3; v_call: TRBV6-1
cdr3_aa: CASSYSRLAYEQYF; cdr3_nt: TGTGCCAGCAGTTACTCGAGACTAGCCTACGAGCAGTACTTC; clone_size: -; d_call: -; j_call: TRBJ2-7; v_call: TRBV6-5
cdr3_aa: CASSSLTPGLAGKETQYF; cdr3_nt: TGTGCCAGCAGTTCGCTTACCCCGGGACTAGCGGGAAAAGAGACCCAGTACTTC; clone_size: -; d_call: TRBD2; j_call: TRBJ2-5; v_call: TRBV28
cdr3_aa: CARQTGKQETQYF; cdr3_nt: TGCGCCAGACAGACTGGTAAACAAGAGACCCAGTACTTC; clone_size: -; d_call: -; j_call: TRBJ2-5; v_call: TRBV10-1
cdr3_aa: CASSLGPVARSTDTQYF; cdr3_nt: TGTGCCAGCAGCTTAGGGCCCGTGGCCCGGAGCACAGATACGCAGTATTTT; clone_size: -; d_call: -; j_call: TRBJ2-3; v_call: TRBV13
cdr3_aa: CASSLGGRVVETQYF; cdr3_nt: TGTGCCAGCAGCTTGGGCGGGAGAGTGGTAGAGACCCAGTACTTC; clone_size: -; d_call: TRBD2; j_call: TRBJ2-5; v_call: TRBV5-4
cdr3_aa: CASSSGTSIMDTQYF; cdr3_nt: TGTGCCAGCAGCTCCGGGACTAGCATCATGGATACGCAGTATTTT; clone_size: -; d_call: TRBD2; j_call: TRBJ2-3; v_call: TRBV7-3
cdr3_aa: CASSELRREGLDEQFF; cdr3_nt: TGCGCCAGCAGTGAACTAAGACGGGAGGGCCTTGATGAGCAGTTCTTC; clone_size: -; d_call: TRBD2; j_call: TRBJ2-1; v_call: TRBV10-1
cdr3_aa: CASSPRGTSGSRKYF; cdr3_nt: TGTGCCAGCAGTCCTCGCGGGACTAGCGGGAGTCGGAAGTACTTC; clone_size: once; d_call: TRBD2; j_call: TRBJ2-7; v_call: TRBV27
cdr3_aa: CASGVTQINEQFF; cdr3_nt: TGTGCTAGTGGGGTTACCCAAATTAATGAGCAGTTCTTC; clone_size: -; d_call: -; j_call: TRBJ2-1; v_call: TRBV12-5
cdr3_aa: CASSLSGISDFDTF; cdr3_nt: TGTGCCAGCAGTTTATCAGGCATTTCGGATTTCGACACCTTC; clone_size: -; d_call: -; j_call: TRBJ1-2; v_call: TRBV28
cdr3_aa: CASSLRSFSNYGYTF; cdr3_nt: TGTGCCAGCAGCCTCAGGAGTTTTTCTAACTATGGCTACACCTTC; clone_size: -; d_call: -; j_call: TRBJ1-2; v_call: TRBV5-4
cdr3_aa: CASSLTGDVSNYGYTF; cdr3_nt: TGCGCCAGCAGCTTGACAGGGGACGTTTCTAACTATGGCTACACCTTC; clone_size: -; d_call: TRBD1; j_call: TRBJ1-2; v_call: TRBV5-1
cdr3_aa: CAWSGQGALFEQYF; cdr3_nt: TGTGCCTGGAGCGGACAGGGGGCGCTTTTTGAGCAGTACTTC; clone_size: -; d_call: TRBD1; j_call: TRBJ2-7; v_call: TRBV30
cdr3_aa: CASSDRWKGSGNTIYF; cdr3_nt: TGTGCCAGCAGTGACAGATGGAAAGGCTCTGGAAACACCATATATTTT; clone_size: -; d_call: -; j_call: TRBJ1-3; v_call: TRBV6-1
cdr3_aa: CASSVAGAVSHEQYF; cdr3_nt: TGTGCCAGCAGCGTAGCCGGGGCCGTTAGCCACGAGCAGTACTTC; clone_size: once; d_call: -; j_call: TRBJ2-7; v_call: TRBV9
cdr3_aa: CASKRQGGTDTQYF; cdr3_nt: TGTGCCAGCAAACGACAGGGCGGGACAGATACGCAGTATTTT; clone_size: -; d_call: TRBD1; j_call: TRBJ2-3; v_call: TRBV2
cdr3_aa: CASSSPGRTGEETQYF; cdr3_nt: TGTGCCAGCAGCTCCCCCGGGCGGACGGGGGAAGAGACCCAGTACTTC; clone_size: -; d_call: -; j_call: TRBJ2-5; v_call: TRBV5-4
cdr3_aa: CATYPGGRNQPQHF; cdr3_nt: TGTGCCACCTATCCAGGAGGACGAAATCAGCCCCAGCATTTT; clone_size: -; d_call: -; j_call: TRBJ1-5; v_call: TRBV19
cdr3_aa: CASPSAEGEQYF; cdr3_nt: TGTGCCAGCCCCTCGGCTGAAGGCGAGCAGTACTTC; clone_size: -; d_call: -; j_call: TRBJ2-7; v_call: TRBV7-9
cdr3_aa: CASILSGRNTGELFF; cdr3_nt: TGTGCCAGCATACTTAGCGGGCGGAACACCGGGGAGCTGTTTTTT; clone_size: -; d_call: TRBD2; j_call: TRBJ2-2; v_call: TRBV19
cdr3_aa: CASSQEGGTYEQYF; cdr3_nt: TGTGCCAGTAGCCAGGAGGGGGGCACCTACGAGCAGTACTTC; clone_size: -; d_call: -; j_call: TRBJ2-7; v_call: TRBV19
cdr3_aa: CASSRPGGTGRNEQYF; cdr3_nt: TGCGCCAGCAGCCGACCGGGTGGGACAGGGCGTAACGAGCAGTACTTC; clone_size: -; d_call: TRBD1; j_call: TRBJ2-7; v_call: TRBV5-1
cdr3_aa: CAISGDRDNEQFF; cdr3_nt: TGTGCCATCAGTGGGGACAGGGACAATGAGCAGTTCTTC; clone_size: -; d_call: TRBD1; j_call: TRBJ2-1; v_call: TRBV10-3
cdr3_aa: CASSLPRASGRRYNEQFF; cdr3_nt: TGTGCCAGCAGTTTACCCCGGGCTAGCGGGAGGCGATACAATGAGCAGTTCTTC; clone_size: -; d_call: TRBD2; j_call: TRBJ2-1; v_call: TRBV28
cdr3_aa: CASSLPTGLNTEAFF; cdr3_nt: TGCGCCAGCAGCTTACCCACAGGGTTGAACACTGAAGCTTTCTTT; clone_size: -; d_call: -; j_call: TRBJ1-1; v_call: TRBV5-1
cdr3_aa: CASSLQSALGNTIYF; cdr3_nt: TGTGCCAGCAGTTTACAGTCGGCCTTAGGAAACACCATATATTTT; clone_size: -; d_call: -; j_call: TRBJ1-3; v_call: TRBV27
cdr3_aa: CASTSGGHNQPQHF; cdr3_nt: TGTGCCAGCACCAGTGGGGGGCACAATCAGCCCCAGCATTTT; clone_size: -; d_call: -; j_call: TRBJ1-5; v_call: TRBV28
cdr3_aa: CASSQETGLMNTEAFF; cdr3_nt: TGCGCCAGCAGCCAAGAGACAGGTCTTATGAACACTGAAGCTTTCTTT; clone_size: -; d_call: -; j_call: TRBJ1-1; v_call: TRBV4-1
cdr3_aa: CASSVGPAASTDTQYF; cdr3_nt: TGTGCCAGCAGTGTAGGACCAGCGGCTAGCACAGATACGCAGTATTTT; clone_size: -; d_call: -; j_call: TRBJ2-3; v_call: TRBV6-1
cdr3_aa: CASIETETSRGELFF; cdr3_nt: TGTGCCAGCATAGAAACGGAGACCTCTCGCGGGGAGCTGTTTTTT; clone_size: -; d_call: -; j_call: TRBJ2-2; v_call: TRBV7-9
cdr3_aa: CSVEYIRGRETQYF; cdr3_nt: TGCAGCGTTGAGTATATTCGTGGAAGAGAGACCCAGTACTTC; clone_size: once; d_call: -; j_call: TRBJ2-5; v_call: TRBV29-1
cdr3_aa: CASSPVPGYTF; cdr3_nt: TGTGCCAGCAGCCCCGTCCCCGGCTACACCTTC; clone_size: -; d_call: -; j_call: TRBJ1-2; v_call: TRBV7-9
cdr3_aa: CAWSGQGNQPQHF; cdr3_nt: TGTGCCTGGAGTGGACAAGGGAATCAGCCCCAGCATTTT; clone_size: -; d_call: -; j_call: TRBJ1-5; v_call: TRBV30
cdr3_aa: CASSDIYEQYF; cdr3_nt: TGTGCCAGCAGTGACATTTACGAGCAGTACTTC; clone_size: -; d_call: -; j_call: TRBJ2-7; v_call: TRBV28
cdr3_aa: CAWRGRAYPPAVTDTQYF; cdr3_nt: TGTGCCTGGAGGGGCCGGGCTTATCCCCCGGCGGTAACAGATACGCAGTATTTT; clone_size: -; d_call: -; j_call: TRBJ2-3; v_call: TRBV30
cdr3_aa: CASRDPTGTDTQYF; cdr3_nt: TGTGCCAGCAGAGATCCAACCGGGACAGATACGCAGTATTTT; clone_size: -; d_call: -; j_call: TRBJ2-3; v_call: TRBV2
cdr3_aa: CASRTRVEGVEKLFF; cdr3_nt: TGCGCCAGCAGAACCAGAGTGGAGGGGGTTGAAAAACTGTTTTTT; clone_size: -; d_call: -; j_call: TRBJ1-4; v_call: TRBV4-1
cdr3_aa: CASSPFSNSNQPQHF; cdr3_nt: TGTGCCAGCAGTCCCTTTTCGAATAGCAATCAGCCCCAGCATTTT; clone_size: -; d_call: -; j_call: TRBJ1-5; v_call: TRBV2
cdr3_aa: CASGEGGKNIQYF; cdr3_nt: TGTGCCAGCGGCGAGGGGGGCAAAAACATTCAGTACTTC; clone_size: once; d_call: -; j_call: TRBJ2-4; v_call: TRBV6-5
cdr3_aa: CASSLVQNTEAFF; cdr3_nt: TGTGCCAGCAGCTTAGTCCAGAACACTGAAGCTTTCTTT; clone_size: -; d_call: -; j_call: TRBJ1-1; v_call: TRBV7-6
cdr3_aa: CASSLDFYEQYF; cdr3_nt: TGCGCCAGCAGCTTGGACTTCTACGAGCAGTACTTC; clone_size: -; d_call: -; j_call: TRBJ2-7; v_call: TRBV5-1
cdr3_aa: CASSYLTPSDQPQHF; cdr3_nt: TGTGCCAGCAGTTACCTGACACCATCCGATCAGCCCCAGCATTTT; clone_size: -; d_call: -; j_call: TRBJ1-5; v_call: TRBV6-6
cdr3_aa: CASSFSRQNTEAFF; cdr3_nt: TGTGCCAGCAGCTTCTCGCGACAGAACACTGAAGCTTTCTTT; clone_size: -; d_call: -; j_call: TRBJ1-1; v_call: TRBV5-4
cdr3_aa: CASSLDRNQHRYTQYF; cdr3_nt: TGTGCCAGCAGCTTAGACCGGAATCAGCACAGATATACGCAGTATTTT; clone_size: -; d_call: -; j_call: TRBJ2-3; v_call: TRBV7-6
cdr3_aa: CASRGDELAINEQFF; cdr3_nt: TGTGCCAGCAGGGGCGATGAACTAGCGATAAATGAGCAGTTCTTC; clone_size: -; d_call: TRBD2; j_call: TRBJ2-1; v_call: TRBV2
cdr3_aa: CASSLYPGIYGYTF; cdr3_nt: TGTGCCAGCAGTTTATATCCAGGGATTTATGGCTACACCTTC; clone_size: -; d_call: -; j_call: TRBJ1-2; v_call: TRBV27
cdr3_aa: CASSLGNYGYTF; cdr3_nt: TGTGCCAGCAGCTTAGGCAACTATGGCTACACCTTC; clone_size: -; d_call: -; j_call: TRBJ1-2; v_call: TRBV7-9
cdr3_aa: CASSFHRLAGGNEQFF; cdr3_nt: TGTGCCAGCAGTTTCCACAGACTAGCGGGAGGCAATGAGCAGTTCTTC; clone_size: -; d_call: TRBD2; j_call: TRBJ2-1; v_call: TRBV28
cdr3_aa: CASSEGRALRTDTQYF; cdr3_nt: TGTGCCAGCAGTGAAGGGAGGGCCTTGAGGACAGATACGCAGTATTTT; clone_size: -; d_call: -; j_call: TRBJ2-3; v_call: TRBV6-1
cdr3_aa: CAISEGTGVKQFF; cdr3_nt: TGTGCCATCAGTGAGGGGACAGGGGTTAAGCAGTTCTTC; clone_size: -; d_call: TRBD1; j_call: TRBJ2-1; v_call: TRBV10-3
cdr3_aa: CASSHPTGPNEQFF; cdr3_nt: TGTGCCAGCAGCCACCCGACAGGACCCAATGAGCAGTTCTTC; clone_size: once; d_call: -; j_call: TRBJ2-1; v_call: TRBV5-4
cdr3_aa: CASSGQGGSNQPQHF; cdr3_nt: TGTGCCAGTAGCGGACAGGGAGGTAGCAATCAGCCCCAGCATTTT; clone_size: once; d_call: TRBD1; j_call: TRBJ1-5; v_call: TRBV19
cdr3_aa: CASSSASTGVPGANVLTF; cdr3_nt: TGCGCCAGCAGTTCCGCGAGTACAGGGGTCCCTGGGGCCAACGTCCTGACTTTC; clone_size: once; d_call: TRBD1; j_call: TRBJ2-6; v_call: TRBV5-1